This TCR beta chain comes out of a study of T-cell memory formation after mild COVID-19. About this clonotype itself: Its specificity is not known.

TCRdb called the 5' RACE reads again in MiXCR, with one record for every CDR3 protein. Of more than 300,000 distinct CDR3 sequences in the sample, more than 13% were seen once. CDR3 size: 13 residues. Germline loops: CDR1 SEHNR, CDR2 FQNEAQ (reference sequence). The V and J ends lost 1 base and 3 bases respectively, with 6 bases between them. Study observations and caveats: Several responding clones turned up in pre-infection memory, indicating that cross-reactive memory may have taken part. CD4/CD8 balance characterized clones contracting day 15 to 85, and CD4+ skew characterized later expanders. The CD4+ clones that contracted clustered mainly within CM and EM, and the CD8+ clones concentrated in EMRA.

This receptor was identified in a man aged 18 to 29 who had mild COVID-19 (a few samples of this study predate the infection). Cell type and time point are not known. The source material was PBMCs or a T cell subset sorted from them (not recorded which). The J gene is TRBJ1-2, the V gene TRBV7-9; TRBD1 is a possible D gene (5 bases). CDR3 residues: CASSLETDYGYTF. The CDR3 nucleotides are TGTGCCAGCAGCTTAGAGACAGACTATGGCTACACCTTC. Based on the CDR3 plus reference TRBV7-9 and TRBJ1-2, the full variable domain is DTGVSQNPRHKITKRGQNVTFRCDPISEHNRLYWYRQTLGQGPEFLTYFQNEAQLEKSRLLSDRFSAERPKGSFSTLEIQRTEQGDSAMYLCASSLETDYGYTFGSGTRLTVV.